This T cell receptor (beta chain) was captured by sequencing in a study of blood T cell repertoires in COVID-19. Repertoires were generated with immunoSEQ multiplex PCR, while TCRdb's copy carries only in-frame clones and drops some. This table holds more than 250,000 clones, approximately 86% found once. Germline CDR1 is LNHDA and CDR2 is SQIVND (reference sequence). This CDR3 has 16 residues. V shed 3 bases and J shed 2 bases, with 15 bases lying between them. The V call is TRBV19, the J call TRBJ2-3; D may be TRBD1 (6 bases). The receptor comes from a woman aged 18-29 years who had recovered from COVID-19. Sequencing used PBMCs or T cells enriched from blood (not recorded which). CDR3 sequence: CASSIGPTGTTDTQYF. CDR3 bases: TGTGCCAGTAGTATCGGGCCGACAGGCACCACAGATACGCAGTATTTT. The variable domain in full, with the rest retrieved from reference TRBV19 and TRBJ2-3, is DGGITQSPKYLFRKEGQNVTLSCEQNLNHDAMYWYRQDPGQGLRLIYYSQIVNDFQKGDIAEGYSVSREKKESFPLTVTSAQKNPTAFYLCASSIGPTGTTDTQYFGPGTRLTVL.